The 3 T cell receptor beta chains below were found in one sample sequenced in a study of cytomegalovirus exposure and HLA in healthy donors. Sequenced by immunoSEQ multiplex PCR; TCRdb stores in-frame clones only, minus some. Of around 69,000 clones in the sample, 96% were seen once. Sequenced material: PBMCs. The receptors were gathered from a woman aged 18-29 years in good health and CMV-seropositive.

In this sample, this clone turned up a few times. The J gene is TRBJ1-2, the V gene TRBV7-2, with D perhaps matching TRBD1 (5 bases). V lost 3 bases and J lost 12, with 14 bases in between. CDR3 length: 12 amino acids. Germline V gives CDR1 SGHTA, CDR2 FQGNSA. The CDR3 loop reads CASSFGGGKNTF. Here the CDR3 DNA reads TGTGCCAGCAGCTTTGGGGGAGGGAAAAACACCTTC. Filled out from reference TRBV7-2 and TRBJ1-2, the complete variable domain reads GAGVSQSPSNKVTEKGKDVELRCDPISGHTALYWYRQSLGQGLEFLIYFQGNSAPDKSGLPSDRFSAERTGGSVSTLTIQRTQQEDSAVYLCASSFGGGKNTFGSGTRLTVV.

The V call is TRBV28, the J call TRBJ2-1, with 14 bases that match TRBD2. This CDR3 comprises 16 residues. V lost 3 bases to trimming and J lost 6 bases; unmatched junction nucleotides: 4. The germline CDR1 and CDR2 sequences are MDHEN and SYDVKM. The CDR3 region is CASSFWGTSGSNEQFF. DNA of the CDR3: TGTGCCAGCAGTTTTTGGGGGACTAGCGGGAGCAATGAGCAGTTCTTC.

The rearrangement uses TRBV4-3 and TRBJ2-7, with D uncertain. The CDR3 totals 15 residues. Germline CDR1 reads LGHNA; CDR2 reads YSLEER. V shed 0 bases and J shed 0 bases, with 9 bases lying between them. CDR3 nucleotides: TGCGCCAGCAGCCAAGATAGAGAGAGCTCCTACGAGCAGTACTTC. This codes for CASSQDRESSYEQYF.